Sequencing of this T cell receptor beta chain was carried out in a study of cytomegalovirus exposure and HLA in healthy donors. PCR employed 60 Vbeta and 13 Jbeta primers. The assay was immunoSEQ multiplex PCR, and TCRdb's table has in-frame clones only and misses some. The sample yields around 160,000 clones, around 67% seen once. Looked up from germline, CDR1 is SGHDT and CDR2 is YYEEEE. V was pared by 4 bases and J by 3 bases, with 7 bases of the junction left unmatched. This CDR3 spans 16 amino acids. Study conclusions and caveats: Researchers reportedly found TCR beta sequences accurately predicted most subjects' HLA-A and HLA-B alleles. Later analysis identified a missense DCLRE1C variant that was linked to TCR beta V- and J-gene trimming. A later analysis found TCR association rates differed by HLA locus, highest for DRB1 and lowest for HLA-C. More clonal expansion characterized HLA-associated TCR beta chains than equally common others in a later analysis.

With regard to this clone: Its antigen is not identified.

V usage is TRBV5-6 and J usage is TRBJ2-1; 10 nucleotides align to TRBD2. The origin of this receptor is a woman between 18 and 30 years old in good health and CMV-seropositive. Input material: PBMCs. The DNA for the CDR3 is TGTGCCAGCAGCCCACTACTAGCGGGAAGCTACAATGAGCAGTTCTTC. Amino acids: CASSPLLAGSYNEQFF.